This T cell receptor beta chain was sequenced during a study of CD8+CD57+ T cells in acquired aplastic anemia. On the study more broadly: Sorted CD4+ and CD8+ cells yielded DNA averaging around 3.2 ug.

Profiles of TCR beta VDJ and CDR3 were generated from a genomic DNA template. One entry per CDR3 protein results from TCRdb running MiXCR on the reads. The sample yields some 290,000 distinct CDR3 sequences, 56% seen once. Trimming took off 6 bases at V and 7 bases at J, with 13 bases between the two ends. CDR1 is SNHLY and CDR2 is FYNNEI in the germline V gene. The CDR3 is made up of 13 amino acids. The chain uses TRBV2 and TRBJ1-5; possible D gene TRBD1, 6 bases. The TCR originated in a human donor with severe aplastic anemia or a healthy control (not recorded which). The sequencing input was sorted CD4+, CD8+, or CD8+CD57+ T cells (not recorded which) from PBMCs. CDR3 nucleotides: TGTGCCAGCAGCGCAGGGGCGCCCCAGCCCCAGCATTTT. Translated: CASSAGAPQPQHF.